A selection of T cell receptor beta chains follows, all from one sample in a study of cytomegalovirus exposure and HLA in healthy donors. Repertoires were generated with immunoSEQ multiplex PCR, while TCRdb's copy carries only in-frame clones and drops some. Here the sample spans approximately 160,000 clones, roughly 79% being singletons. The sequenced sample consisted of PBMCs. Receptors originate from a woman between 40 and 55 years old in good health and CMV-seronegative. Both conserved end residues are part of each CDR3. A D gene is named only where the DNA matches it firmly. Clone size is stated in some rows and not others, as once, few, many or a class when expanded.

15 TRBD2 few TRBJ2-3 TRBV14 TGTGCCAGCAGTCTTCTTATTAGCGGGGTAGATACGCAGTATTTT CASSLLISGVDTQYF
14 NA NA TRBJ2-7 TRBV5-1 TGCGCCAGCAGCTTGGGGCCAGGGAACTACGAGCAGTACTTC CASSLGPGNYEQYF
15 TRBD1 once TRBJ2-2 TRBV5-1 TGCGCCAGCGAACAGGGGGAGGCGAACACCGGGGAGCTGTTTTTT CASEQGEANTGELFF
14 TRBD1 once TRBJ2-1 TRBV5-1 TGCGCCAGCAGCTTCGGGACAGGGGGCAATGAGCAGTTCTTC CASSFGTGGNEQFF
21 NA few TRBJ2-5 TRBV18 TGTGCCAGCTCACCACGGCCCGTATCGCCGGGGCGGGACAGAGAAGGAGAGACCCAGTACTTC CASSPRPVSPGRDREGETQYF
17 NA NA TRBJ2-3 TRBV6-1 TGTGCCAGCAGTGAAGGAGGGACAAGGGGCACCACAGATACGCAGTATTTT CASSEGGTRGTTDTQYF
14 TRBD1 NA TRBJ1-2 TRBV10-3 TGTGCCATCAGTGAGTCTGGACAGGCCGAAGGCTACACCTTC CAISESGQAEGYTF
14 TRBD1 NA TRBJ2-7 TRBV28 TGTGCCAGCAGTCTGGGGACAGGGATGGACGAGCAGTACTTC CASSLGTGMDEQYF
13 TRBD1 NA TRBJ2-7 TRBV6-1 TGTGCCAGCAGCCCCTGGACAGGGAACGAGCAGTACTTC CASSPWTGNEQYF
15 TRBD2 NA TRBJ2-1 TRBV5-6 TGTGCCAGCAGCATCGCCGGGGGGTCCTACAATGAGCAGTTCTTC CASSIAGGSYNEQFF
12 NA NA TRBJ1-2 TRBV29-1 TGCAGCGTTGGGGGGGGTGGGTATGGCTACACCTTC CSVGGGGYGYTF
9 NA NA TRBJ2-7 TRBV19 TGTGCCAGTAGTCCGGAGCAGTACTTC CASSPEQYF
14 NA NA TRBJ2-2 TRBV9 TGTGCCAGCAGCCCCCCCCGGAACACCGGGGAGCTGTTTTTT CASSPPRNTGELFF
13 NA once TRBJ2-1 TRBV9 TGTGCCAGCAGCGGGGCCGGGGACAATGAGCAGTTCTTC CASSGAGDNEQFF
19 TRBD2 NA TRBJ2-5 TRBV27 TGTGCCAGCAGTTTAAGGGCTTGGCTAGCGGGAAATTGGTTGGAGACCCAGTACTTC CASSLRAWLAGNWLETQYF
14 NA NA TRBJ1-1 TRBV27 TGTGCCAGCAGGGCTACAGGGTGGATCGCTGAAGCTTTCTTT CASRATGWIAEAFF
15 NA NA TRBJ2-5 TRBV5-1 TGCGCCAGCAGCTTACAGGGTCGTGTGTGGGAGACCCAGTACTTC CASSLQGRVWETQYF
14 TRBD1 NA TRBJ1-2 TRBV19 TGTGCCAGTAGTACCGGGACAGTCAACTATGGCTACACCTTC CASSTGTVNYGYTF
13 NA NA TRBJ2-1 TRBV27 TGTGCCAGCAGTTCACGAGATTACAATGAGCAGTTCTTC CASSSRDYNEQFF
13 TRBD1 few TRBJ1-4 TRBV7-9 TGTGCCAGCAGCCGACAGGGTGAAGAAAAACTGTTTTTT CASSRQGEEKLFF
15 NA NA TRBJ2-1 TRBV11-3 TGTGCCAGCAGCTTATATATGACTGGGTACAATGAGCAGTTCTTC CASSLYMTGYNEQFF
13 TRBD1 NA TRBJ1-2 TRBV2 TGTGCCAGCAGTCTACAGGGGGCTGGGGGCTACACCTTC CASSLQGAGGYTF
15 TRBD1 NA TRBJ1-1 TRBV6-5 TGTGCCACCTCGAGTAGACAGGGGGCGGACACTGAAGCTTTCTTT CATSSRQGADTEAFF
15 NA NA TRBJ2-6 TRBV7-3 TGTGCCAGCAGCCTAGGGGGGGGAGGGGCCAACGTCCTGACTTTC CASSLGGGGANVLTF
13 NA NA TRBJ1-1 TRBV30 TGTGCCTGGAGTCCGGGGGGGAACACTGAAGCTTTCTTT CAWSPGGNTEAFF
13 NA once TRBJ1-3 TRBV7-9 TGTGCCAGCGGTCAAAGGGGAGGAAACACCATATATTTT CASGQRGGNTIYF
14 NA NA TRBJ1-1 TRBV2 TGTGCCAGCAGTTTGCGGGTTATGAACACTGAAGCTTTCTTT CASSLRVMNTEAFF
11 NA NA TRBJ2-3 TRBV20-1 TGCAGTGGTTCCTTCGGAGATACGCAGTATTTT CSGSFGDTQYF
12 TRBD1 few TRBJ1-2 TRBV5-6 TGTGCCAGCAGCTTGGGGACAGGGGGCTACACCTTC CASSLGTGGYTF
18 TRBD1 few TRBJ1-1 TRBV9 TGTGCCAGCAGCGTAGGGCCAATACAGGGGGCGATGAACACTGAAGCTTTCTTT CASSVGPIQGAMNTEAFF
16 TRBD2 few TRBJ2-7 TRBV30 TGTGCCTGGAGAGACACTTCTAGCGGGGGGATCTACGAGCAGTACTTC CAWRDTSSGGIYEQYF
15 TRBD1 NA TRBJ2-3 TRBV5-1 TGCGCCAGCAGCCTGGGACAGCTCCAAGCAGATACGCAGTATTTT CASSLGQLQADTQYF
18 NA NA TRBJ1-5 TRBV12-2 TGTGCAAGTCGCTTAGCGCCCAATTGGCGGGACCCGAGGAAGCCCCAGCATTTT CASRLAPNWRDPRKPQHF
16 TRBD1 NA TRBJ1-2 TRBV6-5 TGTGCCAGCAGTTACTCGATCACAGGGGCTAACTATGGCTACACCTTC CASSYSITGANYGYTF
14 TRBD2 NA TRBJ2-4 TRBV19 TGTGCCAGTAGGACTAGCGGGAGGAGCAACATTCAGTACTTC CASRTSGRSNIQYF
14 TRBD2 NA TRBJ2-1 TRBV28 TGTGCCAGCAGTTCTAGCGGGAGTAGGGATGAGCAGTTCTTC CASSSSGSRDEQFF